The entry that follows covers one T cell receptor beta chain sequence. Its antigen remains unknown. The data stem from a study of T cell responses to AZD1222 COVID-19 vaccine. Sequencing used immunoSEQ multiplex PCR; TCRdb keeps in-frame clones, though not all of them. The sample consists of 99,000 or so clones, around 91% of them appearing once. Whole-study findings and limits: Reportedly, nearly half the spike-specific TCRs target unmutated variant regions. Vaccine-related CD4 TCRs covered spike, predominating at 160-218 and 743-854. Seropositive status at baseline applied to only a handful of AZD1222 recipients. The sample set comprised mostly white British donors with more females, and clonal diversity was possibly underestimated.

This TCR was sampled from an adult in good health. This specimen consisted of peripheral blood, obtained on day 0 of AZD1222 vaccination.

CDR3 sequence: CASSLGLVGGPGDTQYF. CDR3 DNA sequence: TGTGCCAGCAGCCTGGGACTAGTGGGGGGGCCAGGGGATACGCAGTATTTT. The chain carries TRBV3-1 (or the pseudogene TRBV3-2) and TRBJ2-3, with 8 nucleotides matching TRBD2. CDR3 size: 17 residues. From germline, CDR1 is LGHDT and CDR2 YNNKEL (reference sequence). J lost 6 bases, V lost 4 bases, and 15 bases had no gene match.